This record covers a single TCR beta chain. Its antigen remains unidentified. This entry is derived from a study of cytomegalovirus exposure and HLA in healthy donors. Turning to the study itself: Samples from HLA-typed donors yielded about 85 million unique TCRs in an early data release.

Primers included in the PCR were 60 Vbeta and 13 Jbeta primers. Sequencing used immunoSEQ multiplex PCR; TCRdb keeps in-frame clones, though not all of them. The sample has 100,000 to 150,000 clones; about 73% are singletons. Broader study findings: As was reported, the HLA-A and HLA-B alleles of most subjects were accurately predicted from TCR beta sequences. The study dropped some indistinguishable V segments, TRBV6-2 and TRBV6-3 among them. TCR beta V- and J-gene trimming, according to a later analysis, was linked to a missense DCLRE1C variant.

The V and J ends lost 5 bases and 5 bases respectively, with 12 bases between them. This CDR3 has 13 amino acids. Germline CDR1 is WSHSY and CDR2 is SAAADI. The receptor comes from a woman between 40 and 55 years old in good health and CMV-seronegative. The chain has TRBV10-2 and TRBJ2-5, with a tentative D call TRBD2 (5 bases). The specimen was PBMCs. CDR3 DNA: TGCGCCAGCAGTCTAGATAGCGTTGAGACCCAGTACTTC. This gives the protein CASSLDSVETQYF.